Following are 12 T cell receptor beta chains from one sample sequenced in a study of T cell responses to AZD1222 COVID-19 vaccine. TCRdb keeps only in-frame clones here, not all; method: immunoSEQ multiplex PCR. The sample contains about 110,000 clones, around 89% of which appear only once. Specimen: peripheral blood, collected on day 0 of AZD1222 vaccination. These receptors all come from an adult in good health.

This chain links TRBV7-9 with TRBJ2-7; D is unclear. Germline loops: CDR1 SEHNR, CDR2 FQNEAQ (reference sequence). V lost 1 base to trimming and J lost 2 bases, with 6 bases between them. The CDR3 contains 13 residues. CDR3 sequence: CASSLVGPYEQYF. For the CDR3, the DNA is TGTGCCAGCAGCTTAGTGGGTCCCTACGAGCAGTACTTC.

A word on this clone: Other nucleotide sequences in the sample specify the same CDR3. The chain couples TRBV28 to TRBJ1-5, with 8 bases matching TRBD1. The trim removed 3 bases at V and 4 bases at J, leaving 2 bases unmatched. The CDR3 consists of 14 residues. Germline values: CDR1 MDHEN, CDR2 SYDVKM. CDR3 amino acids: CASSFRQGNQPQHF. CDR3 sequence (DNA): TGTGCCAGCAGTTTCCGACAGGGGAATCAGCCCCAGCATTTT.

CDR3 residues: CASSLREPSIGRVTF. CDR3 in DNA: TGTGCCAGCAGCTTACGCGAGCCGTCTATAGGGAGAGTCACCTTC. The V call is TRBV7-9, the J call TRBJ1-2; the D is unclear. The V end was cut by 2 bases, the J end by 13 bases, with 23 bases between. The V gene's germline CDR1 is SEHNR and CDR2 FQNEAQ (reference sequence). The CDR3 runs to 15 residues.

The chain combines TRBV4-2 with TRBJ1-6; D call uncertain. The CDR3 covers 14 residues. V lost 1 base and J lost 4, with 5 bases in between. CDR1 and CDR2 (germline): LGHNA, YNFKEQ. The CDR3 region is CASSQAAYNSPLHF. The CDR3, as DNA: TGTGCCAGCAGCCAAGCGGCGTATAATTCACCCCTCCACTTT.

The chain joins TRBV5-6 to TRBJ2-7, with 7 bases identical to TRBD1. In germline, CDR1 is SGHDT, CDR2 YYEEEE. CDR3 length equals 16 residues. V was pared by 1 base and J by 2 bases, with 9 bases of the junction left unmatched. The CDR3: CASSLWFGDRAYEQYF. CDR3 bases: TGTGCCAGCAGCTTGTGGTTCGGGGACAGAGCCTACGAGCAGTACTTC.

The J gene is TRBJ1-2, the V gene TRBV20-1, with D tentatively TRBD1 (5 bases). Between the trimmed V and J ends, which lost 3 bases and 3 bases, there was a span of 8 bases. The CDR3 is 12 amino acids. CDR1 and CDR2 from the germline V gene are DFQATT and SNEGSKA (reference sequence). CDR3 nucleotides: TGCAGTGCTAGTCCAGGGCACTATGGCTACACCTTC. It is translated as CSASPGHYGYTF.

This clone was counted a few times. The chain employs TRBV11-3 and TRBJ2-5; 8 nucleotides line up with TRBD2. With 0 bases clipped from V and 5 bases from J, the junction kept 17 bases outside the gene matches. The CDR3 is made up of 19 amino acids. The germline gives CDR1 SGHNT, CDR2 YENEEA. The chain's CDR3 is CASSLDAGAGTRKGETQYF. The CDR3 DNA is TGTGCCAGCAGCTTAGATGCTGGTGCCGGGACTAGAAAAGGGGAGACCCAGTACTTC.

V and J are TRBV5-4 and TRBJ1-2; D possibly corresponds to TRBD1 (6 bases). The ends were cut back, 1 base at V and 2 bases at J, with 12 bases in the middle. This CDR3 contains 15 residues. Germline CDR1 reads SGHNT; CDR2 reads YYREEE (reference sequence). The CDR3 protein is CASSLSVRGNYGYTF. The CDR3 DNA reads as TGTGCCAGCAGCTTGAGTGTCAGGGGCAACTATGGCTACACCTTC.

The chain combines TRBV5-6 with TRBJ2-1; TRBD1 or TRBD2 may be the D gene (5 bases each). Per the germline V gene, CDR1 is SGHDT and CDR2 is YYEEEE. V was cut by 9 bases and J by 5 bases, with 24 bases left in between. CDR3 length: 16 amino acids. The CDR3 bases are TGTGCCACTGACACTTTGGGTCAGGGTAGCGACAATGAGCAGTTCTTC. Its protein product is CATDTLGQGSDNEQFF.

This sequence joins TRBV27 and TRBJ1-5; perhaps TRBD1 as D (5 bases). V was cut by 5 bases and J by 1 base, with 18 bases left in between. Germline-derived CDR1 and CDR2 are MNHEY and SMNVEV (reference sequence). The CDR3 sequence is 17 residues long. CDR3 loop: CASSPGPARVSNQPQHF. CDR3 in DNA: TGTGCCAGCAGTCCGGGACCGGCCCGGGTAAGCAATCAGCCCCAGCATTTT.

As DNA, the CDR3 is TGTGCTAGTGCCCTAAGGCCCCTGGCCTACGAGCAGTACTTC. It translates to CASALRPLAYEQYF. V gene TRBV12-5 combines with J gene TRBJ2-7; D unclear. The ends were cut back, 7 bases at V and 2 bases at J, with 15 bases in the middle. This CDR3 contains 14 residues. CDR1 is LGHNT, CDR2 FRNRAP, per germline.

DNA of the CDR3: TGCGCCAGCAGCCTCAGGGGATTAGGAACCGGGGAGCTGTTTTTT. Its protein product is CASSLRGLGTGELFF. This chain uses TRBV5-1 with TRBJ2-2; D is possibly TRBD1 (6 bases). There are 15 residues in the CDR3. V lost 4 bases and J 5 bases, leaving 15 bases between the germline ends. The germline V gene encodes CDR1 SGHRS and CDR2 YFSETQ.